This T cell receptor (beta chain) emerged from a study of post-analysis software for immune sequencing data. Study details: There were relapsing-remitting, secondary progressive and progressive-relapsing multiple sclerosis among the disease courses included. General study points: Controls showed significantly higher normalized Chao1 diversity than did multiple sclerosis patients. Five TRBV segments, including TRBV5-6, TRBV5-1 and TRBV20-1, were more frequent in patients than controls.

A remark on this clonotype: The antigen remains undetermined.

Prepared TCR beta cDNA libraries contained unique molecular identifiers. Hundreds of thousands of cDNA molecules came from around 1 to 9.1 million T cells. Each CDR3 protein gets one entry after TCRdb re-called the PCR reads with MiXCR. The sample gives over 150,000 distinct CDR3 sequences, under 40% of which show up once; 25% to 30% is in the top ten. CDR1 DFQATT and CDR2 SNEGSKA come from the germline V gene (reference sequence). V was pared by 8 bases and J by 1 base, with 29 bases between. This CDR3 is built from 18 residues. J is TRBJ2-5 and V is TRBV20-1; TRBD2 might be the D (6 bases). This receptor was taken from a girl aged 5 to 17 with multiple sclerosis. Sample: blood, taken after autologous hematopoietic stem cell transplantation. The CDR3 reads CSPKDSHVAGFPQETQYF. The CDR3 bases are TGCAGTCCGAAGGATTCGCACGTGGCGGGATTTCCCCAAGAGACCCAGTACTTC.